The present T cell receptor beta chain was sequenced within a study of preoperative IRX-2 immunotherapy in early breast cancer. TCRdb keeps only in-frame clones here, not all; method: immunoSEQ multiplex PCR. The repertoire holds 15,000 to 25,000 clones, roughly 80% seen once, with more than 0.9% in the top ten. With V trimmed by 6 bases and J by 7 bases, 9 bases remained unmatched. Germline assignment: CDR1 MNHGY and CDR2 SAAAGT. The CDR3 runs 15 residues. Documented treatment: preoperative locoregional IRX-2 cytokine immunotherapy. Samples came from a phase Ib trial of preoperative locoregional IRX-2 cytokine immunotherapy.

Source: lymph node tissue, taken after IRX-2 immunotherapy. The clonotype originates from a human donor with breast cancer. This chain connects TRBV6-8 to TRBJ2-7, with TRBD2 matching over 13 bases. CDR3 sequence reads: CASSDTSGGVDEQYF. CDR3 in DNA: TGTGCCAGCAGCGATACTAGCGGGGGGGTGGATGAGCAGTACTTC.